The next 27 T cell receptor beta chains were all read from a single sample in a study of CD8+ T cells in alopecia areata. The authors extracted RNA and reverse transcribed it into cDNA as the sequencing template. TCRdb's table, derived via immunoSEQ multiplex PCR, lists solely in-frame clones and lacks some. The sample lists 98,000 or so clones, around 55% occurring once. Treatment in this sample: oral pan-JAK inhibitor, 5-10 mg twice daily. Sequencing was performed on CD8+ T cells sorted from blood, taken at week 4, from a patient treated with tofacitinib. The receptor set was obtained from a human donor with alopecia areata.

This clone has a count of ten or more. The rearrangement joins TRBV7-9 to TRBJ2-7; D tentatively reads TRBD1 or TRBD2 (5 bases each). Germline V lookup: CDR1 SEHNR, CDR2 FQNEAQ (reference sequence). Deletions cut 3 bases from V and 1 base from J, with 19 bases between. The CDR3 sequence is 17 residues long. CDR3 loop: CASSFYPGTTESYEQYF. As DNA, the CDR3 is TGTGCCAGCAGCTTTTACCCCGGGACGACGGAATCCTACGAGCAGTACTTC.

The chain uses TRBV7-8 and TRBJ2-7, with TRBD1 identical over 9 bases. The trim removed 7 bases at V and 6 bases at J, leaving 13 bases unmatched. This CDR3 contains 15 residues. Germline CDR1 reads SGHVS; CDR2 reads FQNEAQ. This CDR3 reads CASTITGGLSGEQYF. The DNA for the CDR3 is TGTGCCAGCACCATAACAGGGGGCCTGAGCGGCGAGCAGTACTTC.

The chain recombines TRBV27 with TRBJ1-4; D is perhaps TRBD1 (5 bases). The CDR3 is 15 residues long. CDR1 MNHEY and CDR2 SMNVEV come from the germline V gene (reference sequence). V dropped 0 bases and J dropped 5 bases, with 10 bases sitting between them. This CDR3 is CASSLSTPGNEKLFF. In DNA, the CDR3 is TGTGCCAGCAGTTTATCGACCCCAGGGAATGAAAAACTGTTTTTT.

CDR3 sequence (DNA): TGCAGCGTTGAAAAGCGGGAGACGAACACCGGGGAGCTGTTTTTT. This gives the protein CSVEKRETNTGELFF. The rearrangement links TRBV29-1 to TRBJ2-2; 8 bases line up with TRBD2. V gave up 2 bases and J gave up 0 bases; unmatched junction bases: 2. The CDR3 is 15 residues long. Germline-derived CDR1 and CDR2 are SQVTM and ANQGSEA.

The chain has TRBV5-1 and TRBJ1-4; 7 bases align to TRBD1. The CDR3 contains 17 residues. Germline V gene sequence: CDR1 SGHRS, CDR2 YFSETQ. V shed 0 bases and J 6 bases; nucleotides not matched to a gene: 11. In DNA, the CDR3 is TGCGCCAGCAGCTTGGGGGATACAGGGGTTGGGGATGAAAAACTGTTTTTT. Translated, it gives CASSLGDTGVGDEKLFF.

Written as DNA, the CDR3 is TGTGCCAGCAGTTTAATAGCGGGGGCCAGCAATCAGCCCCAGCATTTT. Protein product: CASSLIAGASNQPQHF. J is TRBJ1-5 and V is TRBV27; weak D call: TRBD1 (6 bases). Trimming stripped 2 bases from V and 1 base from J, with 12 bases between. Germline CDR1 MNHEY, CDR2 SMNVEV (reference sequence). The CDR3 contains 16 residues.

The chain uses TRBV27 and TRBJ2-7, with D possibly matching TRBD1 (5 bases). Germline-derived CDR1 and CDR2 are MNHEY and SMNVEV (reference sequence). V lost 3 bases, J lost 5 bases, and 11 bases lay in between. The CDR3 is 13 residues long. CDR3 residues: CASSFAQGDEQYF. CDR3 coding DNA: TGTGCCAGCAGTTTCGCCCAGGGCGACGAGCAGTACTTC.

Remarks on this clone: It is likely a read error, because the conserved phenylalanine at the end of the CDR3 is missing. V and J are TRBV6-5 and TRBJ2-3; no firm D call. V shed 5 bases and J shed 5 bases, with 11 bases lying between them. Germline V gene data show CDR1 as MNHEY and CDR2 as SVGAGI. The CDR3 length is 13 residues. The CDR3 nucleotides are TGTGCCAGCAGTCCCATGGTACGAGATACGCAGTATCTT. This gives the protein CASSPMVRDTQYL.

This clone was detected only once. The chain uses TRBV5-5 and TRBJ1-5, with D unclear. V lost 1 base and J lost 2, with 7 bases in between. The CDR3 is 14 amino acids. Germline CDR1 SGHKS, CDR2 YYEKEE (reference sequence). In DNA, the CDR3 is TGTGCCAGCAGCTTGTCCTGGGGCAATCAGCCCCAGCATTTT. This translates into CASSLSWGNQPQHF.

The chain links TRBV9 to TRBJ2-7; 9 bases fit TRBD2. The CDR3 extends over 16 amino acids. Germline lookup yields CDR1 SGDLS and CDR2 YYNGEE. With 1 base clipped from V and 5 bases from J, the junction kept 10 bases outside the gene matches. The CDR3 coding sequence is TGTGCCAGCAGCGTAACCGGGCGGGAGGGCTACCACGAGCAGTACTTC. It translates to CASSVTGREGYHEQYF.

V gene TRBV5-6 combines with J gene TRBJ2-3; D is unresolved. The CDR3 sequence is 17 residues long. Germline V lookup: CDR1 SGHDT, CDR2 YYEEEE. The ends were cut back, 5 bases at V and 2 bases at J, with 21 bases in the middle. Written as DNA, the CDR3 is TGTGCCAGCAGTTTGAGCCATAGTTCCGTTCTCACAGATACGCAGTATTTT. Its translation is CASSLSHSSVLTDTQYF.

This clone has a handful of counts. The genes are TRBV25-1 and TRBJ2-5; 7 bases are a match to TRBD1. The CDR3 contains 13 residues. V lost 4 bases and J lost 3; bases outside the gene matches: 2. Per germline, CDR1 MGHDK and CDR2 SYGVNS. CDR3 coding DNA: TGTGCCAGCAGTGGGGACAGCGAAGAGACCCAGTACTTC. It codes for CASSGDSEETQYF.

The gene calls are TRBV27 and TRBJ2-7, with 8 bases that match TRBD1. J lost 3 bases, V lost 8 bases, and 3 bases had no gene match. Germline V gene lookup returns CDR1 MNHEY and CDR2 SMNVEV (reference sequence). CDR3 length equals 12 residues. The CDR3 DNA is TGTGCCAGCCGACAGGGGATCTACGAGCAGTACTTC. Encoded protein: CASRQGIYEQYF.

The CDR3 bases are TGTGCCAGCGTACCCCCGGGGGGAAGGGGCGATTTGGGCAATGAGCAGTTCTTC. Its translation: CASVPPGGRGDLGNEQFF. The genes are TRBV7-9 and TRBJ2-1, with 7 bases lining up with TRBD2. The length of the CDR3 is 18 residues. Looked up from germline, CDR1 is SEHNR and CDR2 is FQNEAQ (reference sequence). Trimming took 8 bases from V and 6 from J; bases not matched to a gene: 22.

The chain is built from TRBV29-1 and TRBJ2-5; D is tentatively TRBD1 or TRBD2 (5 bases each). The CDR3 is 13 residues long. The germline CDR1 and CDR2 sequences are SQVTM and ANQGSEA. Trimming cost V 3 bases and J 5 bases, with 13 bases left between them. The CDR3 DNA reads as TGCAGCGTTGATGATGGGGGTTTTGAGACCCAGTACTTC. Its translation: CSVDDGGFETQYF.

This chain links TRBV5-1 with TRBJ1-2, with 8 bases matching TRBD1. The junction had 8 bases not matched to a gene; V was cut back by 4 bases and J by 6 bases. This CDR3 spans 14 amino acids. Per germline, CDR1 SGHRS and CDR2 YFSETQ. This chain's CDR3 is CASSRTGYKDGYTF. In DNA, the CDR3 is TGCGCCAGCAGCCGGACAGGGTATAAGGATGGCTACACCTTC.

The J gene is TRBJ1-1, the V gene TRBV29-1; D is undetermined. The germline V gene encodes CDR1 SQVTM and CDR2 ANQGSEA. Trimming took 3 bases from V and 3 from J, leaving 5 bases between them. The CDR3 loop spans 11 amino acids. CDR3 amino acids: CSVDIDTEAFF. In nucleotides, the CDR3 is TGCAGCGTTGACATTGACACTGAAGCTTTCTTT.

The chain uses TRBV28 and TRBJ2-2, with TRBD1 matching over 8 bases. V gave up 7 bases and J gave up 5 bases; unmatched junction bases: 9. CDR1 is MDHEN, CDR2 SYDVKM, per germline. The CDR3 spans 15 residues. CDR3 region: CASTQGAPGTGELFF. The CDR3 DNA follows: TGTGCCAGCACCCAGGGGGCGCCAGGGACCGGGGAGCTGTTTTTT.

This chain uses TRBV2 with TRBJ2-3; D is undetermined. This CDR3 region has 13 residues. Per the germline V gene, CDR1 is SNHLY and CDR2 is FYNNEI. V lost 9 bases and J lost 6, with 16 bases in between. The CDR3 here is CASWGAGRDTQYF. CDR3 DNA sequence: TGTGCCAGTTGGGGTGCAGGAAGGGATACGCAGTATTTT.

This chain uses TRBV7-2 with TRBJ1-4; TRBD1 might be the D (5 bases). This CDR3 spans 18 amino acids. The V end lost 6 bases, the J end lost 4 bases, and 24 bases lay between the germline ends. Germline CDR1 is SGHTA and CDR2 is FQGNSA. The chain's CDR3 is CASSLEEGLRGVNEKLFF. CDR3 in DNA: TGTGCCAGCAGTCTCGAGGAGGGGTTAAGGGGTGTTAATGAAAAACTGTTTTTT.

This clone was counted only a few times. This sequence joins TRBV23-1 and TRBJ2-7; 8 nucleotides agree with TRBD2. TRBV23-1 is noted as an ORF with a role that remains uncertain. V shed 2 bases and J 0 bases; nucleotides not matched to a gene: 9. This CDR3 is 17 amino acids long. The CDR3 region has the DNA TGCGCCAGCAGTCAACCCTTTCGGGAGGGCCGCTCCTACGAGCAGTACTTC. It specifies CASSQPFREGRSYEQYF.

The chain couples TRBV27 to TRBJ1-5; 7 nucleotides match TRBD1. CDR1 is MNHEY, CDR2 SMNVEV, per germline (reference sequence). V shed 2 bases and J 4 bases; nucleotides not matched to a gene: 5. This CDR3 has 15 amino acids. Here the CDR3 DNA reads TGTGCCAGCAGTTTAACAGGGGCCACAAATCAGCCCCAGCATTTT. Its translation is CASSLTGATNQPQHF.

V and J are TRBV15 and TRBJ1-1; TRBD1 matches at 7 bases. Germline CDR1 LNHNV, CDR2 YYDKDF (reference sequence). The CDR3 has 15 amino acids. J lost 5 bases, V lost 4 bases, and 10 bases had no gene match. CDR3 region: CATSNQDRLDTEAFF. For the CDR3, the DNA is TGTGCCACCAGCAACCAGGACAGGTTGGATACTGAAGCTTTCTTT.

This clone was counted only a few times. The chain is built from TRBV30 and TRBJ1-1; D gene uncertain. The CDR3 spans 11 residues. The V and J ends lost 3 bases and 0 bases respectively, with 2 bases between them. Germline assignment: CDR1 GTSNPN and CDR2 SVGIG (reference sequence). CDR3 amino acids: CAWSLNTEAFF. CDR3 sequence (DNA): TGTGCCTGGAGCCTGAACACTGAAGCTTTCTTT.

The V call is TRBV4-1, the J call TRBJ2-7; TRBD2 aligns across 12 bases. This CDR3 is 16 amino acids long. J gave up 5 bases and V 3 bases, and 8 bases lay outside the gene matches. Per germline, CDR1 MGHRA and CDR2 YSYEKL. CDR3 loop: CASSQGAGLAGNEQYF. DNA of the CDR3: TGCGCCAGCAGCCAGGGGGCTGGACTAGCGGGAAACGAGCAGTACTTC.

This clone is classed as large (0.1 to 1%). V is TRBV28 and J is TRBJ2-5, with 12 bases aligning to TRBD2. The CDR3 is 17 residues long. The J segment lost 1 base and the V segment lost 0 bases, leaving 3 bases of the junction unmatched. Per germline, CDR1 MDHEN and CDR2 SYDVKM. The CDR3 DNA follows: TGTGCCAGCAGTTTATGGACTAGCGGGAGTTCCCAAGAGACCCAGTACTTC. It is translated as CASSLWTSGSSQETQYF. Full variable domain (outside the CDR3, taken from reference TRBV28 and TRBJ2-5): DVKVTQSSRYLVKRTGEKVFLECVQDMDHENMFWYRQDPGLGLRLIYFSYDVKMKEKGDIPEGYSVSREKKERFSLILESASTNQTSMYLCASSLWTSGSSQETQYFGPGTRLLVL.

This clone occurred a few times. J is TRBJ1-5 and V is TRBV4-1; TRBD1 is a possible D gene (5 bases). From germline, CDR1 is MGHRA and CDR2 YSYEKL. This CDR3 has 15 amino acids. V was shortened by 1 base and J by 7 bases, with 14 bases between the two germline ends. This CDR3 reads CASSQVGGTDQPQHF. The DNA of the CDR3 is TGCGCCAGCAGCCAAGTCGGCGGGACCGACCAGCCCCAGCATTTT.